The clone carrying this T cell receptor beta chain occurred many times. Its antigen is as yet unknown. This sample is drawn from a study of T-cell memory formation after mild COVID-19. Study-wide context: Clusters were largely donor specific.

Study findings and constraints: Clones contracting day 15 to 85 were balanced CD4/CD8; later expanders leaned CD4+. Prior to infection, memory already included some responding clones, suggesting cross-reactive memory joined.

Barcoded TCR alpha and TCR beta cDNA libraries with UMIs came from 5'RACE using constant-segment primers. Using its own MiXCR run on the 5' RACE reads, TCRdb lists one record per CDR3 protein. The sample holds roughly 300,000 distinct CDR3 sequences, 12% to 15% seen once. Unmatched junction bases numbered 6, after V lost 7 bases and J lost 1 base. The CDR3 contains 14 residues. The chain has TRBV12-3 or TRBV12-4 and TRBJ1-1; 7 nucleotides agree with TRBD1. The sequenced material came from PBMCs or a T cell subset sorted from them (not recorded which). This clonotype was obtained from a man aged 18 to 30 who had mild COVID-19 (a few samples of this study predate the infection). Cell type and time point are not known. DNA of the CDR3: TGTGCCAGCACCATGACAGGGAGGAACACTGAAGCTTTCTTT. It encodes CASTMTGRNTEAFF.